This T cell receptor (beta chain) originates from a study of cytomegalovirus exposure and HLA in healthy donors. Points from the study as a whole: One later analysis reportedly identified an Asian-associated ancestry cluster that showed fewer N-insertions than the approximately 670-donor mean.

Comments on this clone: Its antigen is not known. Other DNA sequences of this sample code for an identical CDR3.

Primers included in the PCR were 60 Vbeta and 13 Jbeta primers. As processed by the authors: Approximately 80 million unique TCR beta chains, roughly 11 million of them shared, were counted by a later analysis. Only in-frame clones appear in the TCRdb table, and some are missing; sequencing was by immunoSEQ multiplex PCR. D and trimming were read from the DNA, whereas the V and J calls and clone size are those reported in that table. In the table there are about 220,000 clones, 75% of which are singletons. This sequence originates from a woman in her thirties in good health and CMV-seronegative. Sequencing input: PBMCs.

The CDR3 protein is CSVAPAGQDNEQFF. DNA of the CDR3: TGCAGCGTTGCCCCGGCGGGGCAGGACAATGAGCAGTTCTTC. The chain is built from TRBV29-1 and TRBJ2-1; D perhaps matches TRBD2 (6 bases). V was clipped by 4 bases and J by 5 bases, with 15 bases between them. The length of the CDR3 is 14 residues. The germline CDR1 and CDR2 sequences are SQVTM and ANQGSEA.